This T cell receptor beta chain was observed in a study of blood T cell repertoires in COVID-19. Study details: Donors in the United States, Italy and Spain gave samples during acute or convalescent COVID-19. From T cells, B-cell-depleted T cells, or PBMCs came the material, which was cDNA or gDNA.

The CDR3 spans 15 residues. CDR1 and CDR2 (germline): SNHLY, FYNNEI. Between the trimmed V and J ends, which lost 3 bases and 4 bases, there was a span of 15 bases. Participants came from roughly 23 US areas, aged roughly 18 to 89 years. A COVID-19 case was met by exposed participants within 2 weeks before study entry. Some clones are missing from TCRdb's copy, which holds only in-frame ones; the method was immunoSEQ multiplex PCR. The sample yields 200,000 to 250,000 clones, 88% seen once. The sample consisted of PBMCs or T cells enriched from blood (not recorded which). This receptor was obtained from a woman in her twenties or thirties who had been exposed to COVID-19. The chain joins TRBV2 to TRBJ1-2; D is uncertain. The DNA for the CDR3 is TGTGCCAGCAGTGATCAGGCATTGGGTTCCTATGGCTACACCTTC. Its protein is CASSDQALGSYGYTF.